This T cell receptor beta chain comes out of a study of blood T cell repertoires in COVID-19. Background on the study: Some COVID-19 samples were acute and others convalescent; all came from the United States, Italy and Spain.

This clone was counted only a few times. Germline CDR1 reads SGHRS; CDR2 reads YFSETQ. There are 16 residues in the CDR3. The junction had 8 bases not matched to a gene; V was cut back by 0 bases and J by 8 bases. Under the authors' procedure: Quantification of nucleated cells was approximated via reference gene primer amplification. Here immunoSEQ multiplex PCR was the method, and the copy in TCRdb shows in-frame clones only, minus some. V, J and clone size derive from that table, while D and trimming were established from the DNA sequence. The table lists about 100,000 clones, more than 70% of them singletons.

This receptor was obtained from a woman in her 30s with acute or convalescent COVID-19. The sequencing input was peripheral blood. The chain is built from TRBV5-1 and TRBJ1-6, with 7 bases fitting TRBD1. As DNA, the CDR3 is TGCGCCAGCAGCTTGGTCGGGGCAGGGGGTTATTCACCCCTCCACTTT. It encodes CASSLVGAGGYSPLHF. Based on the CDR3 plus reference TRBV5-1 and TRBJ1-6, the full variable domain is KAGVTQTPRYLIKTRGQQVTLSCSPISGHRSVSWYQQTPGQGLQFLFEYFSETQRNKGNFPGRFSGRQFSNSRSEMNVSTLELGDSALYLCASSLVGAGGYSPLHFGNGTRLTVT.